This TCR beta chain was captured in a study of a mutant IDH1 vaccine in newly diagnosed glioma. Time point in this sample: week 11, during vaccination. What each vaccine dose contained was 300 ug of mutant IDH1 20-mer peptide, accompanied by topical imiquimod. CDR3 size: 16 residues. The trim removed 3 bases at V and 4 bases at J, leaving 12 bases unmatched. Germline CDR1 SGHTA, CDR2 FQGNSA. The data were produced by immunoSEQ multiplex PCR, yet TCRdb's version contains in-frame clones alone and is incomplete. The table records roughly 120,000 clones, 80% of them present only once. This clone was counted only a few times. The antigen remains undetermined.

The genes are TRBV7-2 and TRBJ2-7; 7 bases map to TRBD2. The material was PBMCs, obtained from a glioma patient whose treatment included an IDH1 peptide vaccine. The TCR comes from a man in his forties or fifties with glioma. The CDR3: CASSLAPWRGSYEQYF. The CDR3 DNA is TGTGCCAGCAGCTTGGCCCCATGGCGGGGGTCATACGAGCAGTACTTC.